This T cell receptor beta chain is from a study of OX40 agonist ivuxolimab in advanced cancers. Study-wide background: Among those enrolled, mean age was roughly 62 years (range 23 to 79) and over 70% were male.

Study outcomes and limitations: Among the nonresponders, some also had low normalized T-cell clonal expansion. The CD4+ and CD8+ T cells in the blood had expanded clonally by week 6 at 0.1 to 3.0 mg/kg. CD4+ T cells averaged fewer expanded clones than CD8+ T cells.

Profiling relied on immunoSEQ multiplex PCR, and the TCRdb table lists in-frame clones only, not all of them. Of under 85,000 clones listed, about 86% are singletons. For this clone: Its antigen is unknown.

Germline CDR1 is MNHNY and CDR2 is SVGAGI (reference sequence). V shed 6 bases and J 1 base; nucleotides not matched to a gene: 7. The CDR3 spans 15 residues. J is TRBJ2-7 and V is TRBV6-6; 9 bases are a match to TRBD1. The sequence was collected from an adult with an advanced solid tumor such as melanoma, head and neck, liver or kidney cancer. The source was CD4+ or CD8+ T cells sorted from blood, collected in a trial of the OX40 agonist ivuxolimab. The CDR3 is CASSYAGTGSYEQYF. CDR3 in DNA: TGTGCCAGCAGCTACGCCGGGACAGGGTCCTACGAGCAGTACTTC.